Following are 10 T cell receptor beta chains from one sample sequenced in a study of PD-L1 blockade in urothelial cancer. Sample time point: pretreatment peripheral blood. Repertoires were generated with immunoSEQ multiplex PCR, while TCRdb's copy carries only in-frame clones and drops some. This sample has some 45,000 clones, with 70% to 90% found just once. The sequencing here drew on PBMCs, taken around atezolizumab (anti-PD-L1) treatment. The origin of the receptors is a man between 60 and 75 years old with urothelial cancer.

V gene TRBV19 combines with J gene TRBJ2-3, with 7 bases that match TRBD2. The trim removed 8 bases at V and 1 base at J, leaving 9 bases unmatched. The CDR3 length is 15 residues. The germline V gene encodes CDR1 LNHDA and CDR2 SQIVND (reference sequence). The chain's CDR3 is CASRAPSGRTDTQYF. The CDR3 bases are TGTGCCAGTCGCGCTCCTAGCGGTCGCACAGATACGCAGTATTTT.

The chain joins TRBV2 to TRBJ2-2; 11 positions agree with TRBD2. The CDR3 has 18 amino acids. V lost 6 bases and J lost 2; bases outside the gene matches: 11. The germline gives CDR1 SNHLY, CDR2 FYNNEI. This CDR3 is CASSFARLAGRNTGELFF. The CDR3 DNA sequence: TGTGCCAGCAGCTTCGCAAGACTAGCGGGGCGCAACACCGGGGAGCTGTTTTTT.

Only one count was recorded for this clone. The chain combines TRBV12-5 with TRBJ2-3, with TRBD2 matching over 14 bases. Germline values: CDR1 LGHNT, CDR2 FRNRAP. CDR3 length equals 19 residues. V shed 0 bases and J 1 base; nucleotides not matched to a gene: 6. The CDR3 protein is CASGLVRLAGGLGTDTQYF. The CDR3 DNA sequence: TGTGCTAGTGGTTTGGTTCGACTAGCGGGAGGGCTTGGCACAGATACGCAGTATTTT.

The V and J genes are TRBV11-2 and TRBJ1-2; tentative D call: TRBD1 (6 bases). CDR3 length: 16 amino acids. Germline V lookup: CDR1 SGHAT, CDR2 FQNNGV. V lost 0 bases and J lost 2, with 13 bases in between. The CDR3 reads CASSLDRGAINYGYTF. CDR3 DNA sequence: TGTGCCAGCAGCTTAGATCGGGGGGCGATAAACTATGGCTACACCTTC.

V gene TRBV27 combines with J gene TRBJ2-6; D is uncertain. Germline V gives CDR1 MNHEY, CDR2 SMNVEV (reference sequence). CDR3 length: 16 residues. Trimming removed 6 bases at V and 0 bases at J, with 12 bases between. CDR3 sequence: CASRSLTASGANVLTF. As DNA, the CDR3 is TGTGCCAGCAGAAGTCTTACAGCCTCTGGGGCCAACGTCCTGACTTTC. Filled out from reference TRBV27 and TRBJ2-6, the complete variable domain reads EAQVTQNPRYLITVTGKKLTVTCSQNMNHEYMSWYRQDPGLGLRQIYYSMNVEVTDKGDVPEGYKVSRKEKRNFPLILESPSPNQTSLYFCASRSLTASGANVLTFGAGSRLTVL.

J is TRBJ1-3 and V is TRBV7-8, with D uncertain. The V gene lost 0 bases and the J gene lost 0 bases, with 9 bases spanning the gap. Germline V gene lookup returns CDR1 SGHVS and CDR2 FQNEAQ. The CDR3 length is 16 residues. The CDR3 nucleotides are TGTGCCAGCAGCTTAGCTGCCGGTTCCTCTGGAAACACCATATATTTT. Its protein is CASSLAAGSSGNTIYF.

This chain uses TRBV4-2 with TRBJ1-1; no clear D. Trimming pared 1 base from V and 0 bases from J, leaving 9 bases between. CDR3 size: 15 residues. Germline V CDR1 and CDR2: LGHNA, YNFKEQ. CDR3 in amino acids: CASSQVASVNTEAFF. As DNA, the CDR3 is TGTGCCAGCAGCCAAGTGGCCTCCGTGAACACTGAAGCTTTCTTT.

V is TRBV5-1 and J is TRBJ2-7, with 9 bases fitting TRBD1. The CDR3 is 13 residues long. The J segment lost 7 bases and the V segment lost 4 bases, leaving 6 bases of the junction unmatched. Germline-derived CDR1 and CDR2 are SGHRS and YFSETQ. DNA of the CDR3: TGCGCCAGCAGCCCGACAGGGGGAGGGGAGCAGTACTTC. It translates to CASSPTGGGEQYF.

This sequence joins TRBV5-4 and TRBJ1-6; D remains ambiguous. Trimming pared 5 bases from V and 9 bases from J, leaving 18 bases between. CDR1 and CDR2 (germline): SGHNT, YYREEE (reference sequence). CDR3 size: 15 residues. CDR3 nucleotide sequence: TGTGCCAGCAGGCCCGGGTCTGGAGCCCCTTCACCCCTCCACTTT. Its protein product is CASRPGSGAPSPLHF.

V is TRBV29-1 and J is TRBJ2-7; 11 nucleotides align to TRBD1. The CDR3 has 16 residues. From germline, CDR1 is SQVTM and CDR2 ANQGSEA. Unmatched junction bases numbered 14, after V lost 6 bases and J lost 4 bases. Here the CDR3 DNA reads TGCAGCGTAGAGGGATACCCGGGACAGGGGGGATACGAGCAGTACTTC. This translates into CSVEGYPGQGGYEQYF.